This paragraph covers one TCR beta chain sequence. The antigen this receptor binds is unknown. One base away there is no much larger clone; base qualities are not given. Every donor in the study was a healthy Caucasian. Three pairs of female monozygotic twins, all aged about 18 to 30 years, made up the twin cohort. RNA for TCR libraries was isolated from peripheral blood mononuclear cells. The sample belongs to a study of identical twins listed by TCRdb under 2016. For context, the study as a whole: To test whether fetal clonotypes persist, this study deep-sequenced TCR alpha and beta repertoires from monozygotic twins, from unrelated adults of various ages, and from cord blood. To rule out contamination, replicate twin experiments were performed at different times with different library preparation protocols. What the study reported, not specific to this receptor: Zero-insertion analyses could be partly confounded by invariant T cells such as MAIT and iNKT, although diverse VJ usage argued against such confounding for most clonotypes. In monozygotic twins, out-of-frame TCR alpha sharing was systematically underestimated by recombination models, although the models agreed with sharing between unrelated individuals. Because the same donors could not be followed over many years, the conclusions depended on cross-sectional statistical analysis. The excess sharing between twins in beta out-of-frame sequences was weaker because fewer shared sequences reduced the signal-to-noise ratio. Fewer insertions were carried by abundant cord blood beta clonotypes, a similar but weaker trend appeared in young adult naive repertoires, and no such trend appeared in memory repertoires. Compared with coincidental sharing between unrelated individuals, out-of-frame TCR alpha sequences shared between twins showed an excess of sequences with low generation probability.

Including cysteine and phenylalanine, the CDR3 has 17 amino acids. The sequence is cut down to CDR3 DNA, 51 bases in frame from base 1. CDR1 and CDR2 are drawn from the germline V gene (reference sequence): SGHKS, YYEKEE. V trim: 1 base; J trim: 7 bases; unmatched bases: 8. The library was made by 5' RACE. Sequencing was performed on an Illumina HiSeq 2000. Template switching added a universal primer binding site, and the final cDNA carried a unique molecular identifier that allowed TCR cDNA molecules to be counted accurately. First-strand cDNA for TCR alpha and beta chains was synthesized from specific primers in the conserved constant-segment region. Each cDNA library was double barcoded, with a SMART-Mk sample barcode plus Illumina barcodes, to control for contamination. Two successive PCR steps introduced TruSeq adapter sequences along with Illumina sample barcodes. TCR alpha and beta cDNA libraries were sequenced on the Illumina HiSeq platform with custom primers. On the study's bioinformatics: MiGEC processed the raw reads to extract unique molecular identifiers, while MiXCR was used to determine the CDR3 positions. For each individual, recombination models were inferred using an EM algorithm with the repgenHMM and IGoR tools. Shared clonotype analysis was performed with the tcR package in R, normalizing sharing by the product of cloneset sizes. To study raw recombination without the effects of thymic and clonal selection, out-of-frame nonproductive sequences were analyzed. TCRdb reworked the public reads: Q25 trimming with fastp, MiXCR clone assembly, productive beta chains retained. Under each unique CDR3 protein, matching rows form one entry showing the most common genes and DNA. The V and J calls, along with clone size, are taken from TCRdb and not from the paper's own processing. Across this sample there are some 900,000 distinct CDR3 sequences, with approximately 13% seen only once. The top ten clonotypes cover 1.5% to 2% of the sample.

The sample was also reused in another study, on yellow fever vaccine responses in identical twins. As the second publication notes: According to the authors, in identical twins the way T cells responded to vaccination appeared partly convergent and partly personalized. In the study, vaccine-responding T cell clones were precisely tracked in identical twins.

Recombination joined TRBV5-5 with TRBJ2-1; TRBD2 agrees with 13 junctional bases. The source of this sequence is a woman aged 18-29 years in good health. The sequencing input was PBMCs. The CDR3 region has the sequence CASSLFFTSGRVNEQFF. The DNA sequence is as follows: TGTGCCAGCAGCTTGTTTTTTACTAGCGGGAGGGTGAATGAGCAGTTCTTC.